This record looks at one T cell receptor beta chain sequence and its context. Sequencing used immunoSEQ multiplex PCR; TCRdb keeps in-frame clones, though not all of them. The sample yields about 75,000 clones, 85% to 95% seen once. This record belongs to a study of control samples from healthy donors and cancer patients. V dropped 4 bases and J dropped 7; count of bases not matched to a gene: 8. This CDR3 is 15 amino acids long. In germline, CDR1 is SGHNT, CDR2 YYREEE (reference sequence). The chain carries TRBV5-4 and TRBJ1-6; TRBD1 aligns across 7 bases. This clonotype was obtained from a woman aged 40 to 50 in good health. Source material: blood. This CDR3 reads CASSPIQGMNSPLHF. CDR3 in DNA: TGTGCCAGCAGCCCCATACAGGGGATGAATTCACCCCTCCACTTT.